The sequence of this T cell receptor (beta chain) was determined in a study of shared clonotypes between healthy human individuals. Study-wide context: CD8 memory received one plate per donor, CD8 naive two, CD4 memory three and CD4 naive three.

On this clone: Its target is not known.

Study-level points and caveats: Sorted-subset sequencing, rarefaction showed, was incomplete despite large depth. A limitation of the genetic and exposure-history diversity represented arose from few donors.

Using about 0.2 ug DNA, 30,000 to 35,000 T cell genomes, the sorted-subset replicate PCRs were run. Here immunoSEQ multiplex PCR was the method, and the copy in TCRdb shows in-frame clones only, minus some. The sample records some 2.3 million clones, more than 80% being singletons. The length of the CDR3 is 14 residues. Germline V gene data show CDR1 as MNHNS and CDR2 as SASEGT. V was pared by 11 bases and J by 4 bases, with 19 bases between. Sequenced input: naive CD4+ T cells from PBMCs. Specified subset: CD45RA+ positively selected. V gene TRBV6-1 combines with J gene TRBJ2-3; D is perhaps TRBD2 (6 bases). This sequence was found in a man aged 18 to 30 in good health. Some clones in this sample may be carry-over from other donors' samples. The CDR3 DNA reads TGTGCCGGATCGGGGAGGTTTTCAGCAGATACGCAGTATTTT. Translating gives CAGSGRFSADTQYF.